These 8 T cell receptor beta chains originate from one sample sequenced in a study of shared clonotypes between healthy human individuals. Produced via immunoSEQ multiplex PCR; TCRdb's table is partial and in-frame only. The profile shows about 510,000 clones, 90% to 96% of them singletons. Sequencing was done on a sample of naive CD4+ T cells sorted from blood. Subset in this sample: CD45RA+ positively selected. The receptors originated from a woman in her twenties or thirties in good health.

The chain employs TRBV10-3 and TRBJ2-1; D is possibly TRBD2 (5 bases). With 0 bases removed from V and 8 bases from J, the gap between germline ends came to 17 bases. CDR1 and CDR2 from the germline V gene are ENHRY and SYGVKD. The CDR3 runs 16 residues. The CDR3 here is CAISESQGSDLDEQFF. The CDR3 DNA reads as TGTGCCATCAGTGAGTCGCAAGGTAGCGATCTCGATGAGCAGTTCTTC.

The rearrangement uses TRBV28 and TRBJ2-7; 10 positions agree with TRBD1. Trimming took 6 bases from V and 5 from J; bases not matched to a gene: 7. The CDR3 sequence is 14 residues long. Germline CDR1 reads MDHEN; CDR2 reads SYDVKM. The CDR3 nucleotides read TGTGCCAGCAGGGGGGACAGGGGTTTCCACGAGCAGTACTTC. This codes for CASRGDRGFHEQYF.

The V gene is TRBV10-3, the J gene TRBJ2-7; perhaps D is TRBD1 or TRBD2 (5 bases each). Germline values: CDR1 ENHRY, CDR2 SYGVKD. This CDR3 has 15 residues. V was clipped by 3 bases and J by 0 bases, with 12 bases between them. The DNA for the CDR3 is TGTGCCATCAGTGACCGGGGCAGTAGCTCCTACGAGCAGTACTTC. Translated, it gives CAISDRGSSSYEQYF.

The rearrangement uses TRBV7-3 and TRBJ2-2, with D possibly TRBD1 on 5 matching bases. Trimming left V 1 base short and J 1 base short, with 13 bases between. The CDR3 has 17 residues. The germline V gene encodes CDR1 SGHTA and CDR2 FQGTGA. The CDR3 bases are TGTGCCAGCAGCTTAATCGGAGCTAGGGGGAACACCGGGGAGCTGTTTTTT. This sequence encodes CASSLIGARGNTGELFF.

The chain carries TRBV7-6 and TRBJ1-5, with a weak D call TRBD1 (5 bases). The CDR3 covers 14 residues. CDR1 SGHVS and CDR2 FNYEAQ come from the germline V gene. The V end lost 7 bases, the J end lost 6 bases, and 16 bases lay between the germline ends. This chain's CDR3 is CASNPKRGGQPQHF. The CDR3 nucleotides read TGTGCCAGCAACCCCAAGAGGGGAGGTCAGCCCCAGCATTTT.

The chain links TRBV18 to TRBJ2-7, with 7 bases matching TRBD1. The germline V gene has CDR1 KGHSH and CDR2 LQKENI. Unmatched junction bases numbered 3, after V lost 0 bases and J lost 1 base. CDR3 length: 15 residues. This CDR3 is CASSPPDRVSYEQYF. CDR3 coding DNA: TGTGCCAGCTCACCACCAGACAGGGTATCCTACGAGCAGTACTTC.

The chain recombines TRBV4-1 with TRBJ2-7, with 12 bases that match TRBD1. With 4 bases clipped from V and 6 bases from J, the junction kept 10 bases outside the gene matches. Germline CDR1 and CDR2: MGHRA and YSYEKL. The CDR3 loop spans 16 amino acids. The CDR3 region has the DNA TGCGCCAGCAGCCCTCAACCGGGACAGGGGGCTTTCGAGCAGTACTTC. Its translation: CASSPQPGQGAFEQYF.

The CDR3 nucleotides read TGTGCCAGCAGCTTAGGGACTAGCGGGAGTGGGAACACAGATACGCAGTATTTT. Translated: CASSLGTSGSGNTDTQYF. This chain joins TRBV11-2 and TRBJ2-3, with 13 nucleotides matching TRBD2. Germline V gene lookup returns CDR1 SGHAT and CDR2 FQNNGV. This CDR3 has 18 amino acids. V gave up 1 base and J gave up 2 bases; unmatched junction bases: 6. The complete variable domain, with remaining parts taken from reference TRBV11-2 and TRBJ2-3, reads EAGVAQSPRYKIIEKRQSVAFWCNPISGHATLYWYQQILGQGPKLLIQFQNNGVVDDSQLPKDRFSAERLKGVDSTLKIQPAKLEDSAVYLCASSLGTSGSGNTDTQYFGPGTRLTVL.